This T cell receptor (beta chain) was identified in a study of blood T cell repertoires in COVID-19. At the level of the study: Acute and convalescent COVID-19 samples came from the United States, Italy and Spain. The cDNA or gDNA used as material had been derived from T cells, B-cell-depleted T cells, or PBMCs.

Under the authors' procedure: Nucleated cell counts were estimated from reference gene primer amplification. Assay used: immunoSEQ multiplex PCR; TCRdb lists only in-frame clones, some missing. V, J and clone size are taken as reported in that table, and D and trimming were inferred from the DNA itself. The table records under 150,000 clones, around nine tenths of them present only once. In its sample, this clone was seen once. The receptor was isolated from a woman between 65 and 79 years old who had recovered from COVID-19. Material: peripheral blood.

CDR3 DNA sequence: TGTGCCAGCAGTAAACCCGCCTACCCCTACGAGCAGTACTTC. It is translated as CASSKPAYPYEQYF. The chain links TRBV28 to TRBJ2-7; D gene uncertain. Trimming shortened V by 5 bases and J by 2 bases, and 13 bases separated the two germline ends. CDR1 and CDR2 from the germline V gene are MDHEN and SYDVKM. The CDR3 length is 14 residues.